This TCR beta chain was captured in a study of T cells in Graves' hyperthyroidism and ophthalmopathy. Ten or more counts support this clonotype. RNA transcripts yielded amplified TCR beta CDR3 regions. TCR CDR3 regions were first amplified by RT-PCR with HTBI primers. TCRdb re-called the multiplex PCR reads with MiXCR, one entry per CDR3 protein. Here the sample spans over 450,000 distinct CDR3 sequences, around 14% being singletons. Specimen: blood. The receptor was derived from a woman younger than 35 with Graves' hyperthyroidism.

The CDR3 is CASSLARQNGYTF. The DNA of the CDR3 is TGTGCCAGCAGTTTAGCCCGACAGAATGGCTACACCTTC. The chain couples TRBV12-3 or TRBV12-4 to TRBJ1-2, with D possibly matching TRBD1 (5 bases). The V end was cut by 0 bases, the J end by 6 bases, with 8 bases between. The CDR3 is 13 residues long.